This T cell receptor beta chain is drawn from a study of blood T cell repertoires in COVID-19. Repertoires were generated with immunoSEQ multiplex PCR, while TCRdb's copy carries only in-frame clones and drops some. The sample lists a few hundred thousand clones; approximately 87% were seen once. This CDR3 is 16 amino acids long. Germline V gives CDR1 KGHSH, CDR2 LQKENI. Trimming left V 4 bases short and J 10 bases short, with 20 bases between. The source of this sequence is a woman between 50 and 59 years old with active or convalescent COVID-19. Sequencing input: peripheral blood. This chain links TRBV18 with TRBJ1-6; no definite D call. CDR3: CASSLEGSGFDSPLHF. The CDR3 DNA sequence: TGTGCCAGCTCACTGGAGGGAAGTGGGTTCGACTCACCCCTCCACTTT.